This TCR beta chain was captured in a study of graft-versus-host responses after intestinal transplantation. Study-level findings and limits: Early post-transplant HvG declines showed an association with peak circulating GvH clone levels. The recipient marrow held GvH clones, and some of them showed up first in ileum or blood.

In this sample, this clone turned up once. Its cognate antigen is unknown. The CDR3 is 15 amino acids. Germline CDR1 reads SGHTA; CDR2 reads FQGNSA. Trimming took 5 bases from V and 4 from J; bases not matched to a gene: 3. The assay was immunoSEQ multiplex PCR, and TCRdb's table has in-frame clones only and misses some. This sample has about 93,000 clones; roughly 93% occur once, and the top ten carry around 0.49%. This TCR derives from a human donor who received an intestinal transplant. The V and J genes are TRBV7-2 and TRBJ2-7; 15 bases align to TRBD2. Sequencing was performed on unstimulated CD8+ T cells sorted from spleen or lymph node cells, taken before intestinal transplant. CDR3 sequence reads: CASSAGTSGGYEQYF. For the CDR3, the DNA is TGTGCCAGCAGCGCCGGGACTAGCGGGGGGTACGAGCAGTACTTC.